The sequence of this T cell receptor (beta chain) was determined in a study of identical twins. There were only healthy Caucasians among the donors. The CDR3 length is 18 residues. V lost 2 bases and J lost 0, with 14 bases in between. One entry per CDR3 protein results from TCRdb running MiXCR on the 5' RACE reads. The repertoire holds under 1 million distinct CDR3 sequences, with roughly an eighth as singletons. This sample also appeared in a second study, on yellow fever vaccine responses in identical twins.

This clonotype originated in a woman aged 18-29 years in good health. The rearrangement links TRBV12-3 or TRBV12-4 to TRBJ1-6, with D perhaps TRBD1 (5 bases). Material for sequencing was PBMCs. The CDR3 coding sequence is TGTGCCAGCAGTTTACGGAGACCAGGGATCTCCTATAATTCACCCCTCCACTTT. This sequence encodes CASSLRRPGISYNSPLHF.